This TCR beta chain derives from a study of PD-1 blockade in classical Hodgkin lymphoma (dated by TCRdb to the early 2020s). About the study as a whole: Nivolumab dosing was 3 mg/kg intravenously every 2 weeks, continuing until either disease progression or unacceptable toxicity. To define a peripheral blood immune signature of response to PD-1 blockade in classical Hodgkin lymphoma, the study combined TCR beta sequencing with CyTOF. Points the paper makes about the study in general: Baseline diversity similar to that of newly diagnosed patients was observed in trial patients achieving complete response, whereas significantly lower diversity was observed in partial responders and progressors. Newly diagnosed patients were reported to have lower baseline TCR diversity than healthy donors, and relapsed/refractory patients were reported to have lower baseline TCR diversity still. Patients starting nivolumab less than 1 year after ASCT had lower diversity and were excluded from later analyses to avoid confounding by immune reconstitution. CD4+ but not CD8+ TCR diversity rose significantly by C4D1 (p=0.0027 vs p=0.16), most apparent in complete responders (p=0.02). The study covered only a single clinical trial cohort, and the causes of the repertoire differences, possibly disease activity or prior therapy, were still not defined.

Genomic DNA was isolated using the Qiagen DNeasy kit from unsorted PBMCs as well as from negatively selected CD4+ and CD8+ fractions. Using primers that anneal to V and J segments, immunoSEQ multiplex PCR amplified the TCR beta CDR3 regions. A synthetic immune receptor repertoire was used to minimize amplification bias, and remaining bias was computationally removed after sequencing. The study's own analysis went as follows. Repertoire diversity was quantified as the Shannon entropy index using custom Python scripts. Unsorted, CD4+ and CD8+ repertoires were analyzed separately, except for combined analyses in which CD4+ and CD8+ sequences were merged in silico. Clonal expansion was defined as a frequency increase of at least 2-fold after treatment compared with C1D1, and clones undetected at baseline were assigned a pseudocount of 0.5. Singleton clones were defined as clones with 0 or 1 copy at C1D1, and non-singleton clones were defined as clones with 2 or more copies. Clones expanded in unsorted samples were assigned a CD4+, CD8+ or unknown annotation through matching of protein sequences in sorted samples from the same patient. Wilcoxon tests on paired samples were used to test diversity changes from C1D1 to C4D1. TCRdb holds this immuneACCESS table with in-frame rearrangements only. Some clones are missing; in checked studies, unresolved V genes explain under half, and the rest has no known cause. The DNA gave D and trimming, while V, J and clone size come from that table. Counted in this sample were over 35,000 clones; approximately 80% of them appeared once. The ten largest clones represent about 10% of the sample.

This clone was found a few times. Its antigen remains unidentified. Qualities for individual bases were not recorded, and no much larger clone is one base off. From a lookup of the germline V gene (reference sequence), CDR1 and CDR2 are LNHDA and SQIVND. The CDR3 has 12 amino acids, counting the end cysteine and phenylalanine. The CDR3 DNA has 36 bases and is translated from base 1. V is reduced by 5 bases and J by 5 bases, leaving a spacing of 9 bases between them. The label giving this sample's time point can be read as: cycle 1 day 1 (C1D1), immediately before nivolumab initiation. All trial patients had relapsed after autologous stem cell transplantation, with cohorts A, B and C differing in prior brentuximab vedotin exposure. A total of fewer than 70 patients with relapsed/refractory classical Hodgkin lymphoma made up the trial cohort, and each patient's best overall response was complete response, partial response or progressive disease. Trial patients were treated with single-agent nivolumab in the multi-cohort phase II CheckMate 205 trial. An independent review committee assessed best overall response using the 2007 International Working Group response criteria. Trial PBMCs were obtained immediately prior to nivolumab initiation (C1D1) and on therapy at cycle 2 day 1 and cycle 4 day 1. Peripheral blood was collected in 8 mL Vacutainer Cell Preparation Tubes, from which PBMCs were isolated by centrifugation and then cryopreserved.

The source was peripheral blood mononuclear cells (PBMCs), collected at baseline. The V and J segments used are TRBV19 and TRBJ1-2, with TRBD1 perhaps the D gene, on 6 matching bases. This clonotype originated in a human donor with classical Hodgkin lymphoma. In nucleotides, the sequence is TGTGCCAGTAGTTCTGGACAGTATGGCTACACCTTC. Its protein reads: CASSSGQYGYTF.